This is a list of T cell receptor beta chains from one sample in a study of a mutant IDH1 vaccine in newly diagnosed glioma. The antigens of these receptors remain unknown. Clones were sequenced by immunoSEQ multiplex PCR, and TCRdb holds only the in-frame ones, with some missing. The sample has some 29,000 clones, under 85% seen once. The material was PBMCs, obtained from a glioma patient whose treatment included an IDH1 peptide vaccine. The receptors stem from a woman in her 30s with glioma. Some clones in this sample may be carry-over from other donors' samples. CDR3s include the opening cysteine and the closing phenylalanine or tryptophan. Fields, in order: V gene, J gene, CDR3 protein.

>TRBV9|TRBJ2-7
CASSGPRDYLGEQYF
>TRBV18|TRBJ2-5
CASSPPGLGETQYF
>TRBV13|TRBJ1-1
CASSSDTGRTEAFF
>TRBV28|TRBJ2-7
CASTNPRGHQYF
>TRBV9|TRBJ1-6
CASSVASTVDSPLHF
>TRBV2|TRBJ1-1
CASSEATTSEVAFF
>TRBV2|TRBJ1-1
CASRRTGTNTEAFF
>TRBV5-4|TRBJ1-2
CASSLNYGYTF
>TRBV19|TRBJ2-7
CASSPIGGLGEQYF
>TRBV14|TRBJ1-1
CASSQKNSVGAFF
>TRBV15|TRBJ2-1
CATSRERLRVF
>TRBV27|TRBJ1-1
CASSWGLNTEAFF
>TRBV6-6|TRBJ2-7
CASSHSGRSSYEQYF
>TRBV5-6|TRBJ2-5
CASSPLRAQETQYF
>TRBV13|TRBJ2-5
CASSSTSQGFSQETQYF
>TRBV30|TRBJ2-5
CAWGTSGLWETQYF
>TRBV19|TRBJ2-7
CASSIAGAYEQYF
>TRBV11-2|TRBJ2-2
CASSLNDGELFF
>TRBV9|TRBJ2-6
CASSPGSSGANVLTF
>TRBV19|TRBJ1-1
CASSEVRGNTEAFF
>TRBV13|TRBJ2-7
CASSLRGQPSYEQYF
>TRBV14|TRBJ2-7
CASSQAGQGRGYEQYF
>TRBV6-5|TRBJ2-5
CASSYLSGVETQYF
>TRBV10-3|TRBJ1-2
CAISESMRGRNYGYTF
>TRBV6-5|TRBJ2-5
CASSLGTGAQETQYF
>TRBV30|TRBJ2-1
CAWSHSGIYNEQFF
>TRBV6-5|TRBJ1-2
CASSYSVGTGVYGYTF
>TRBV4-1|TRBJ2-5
CASSQEPGLAGGQLGTQYF
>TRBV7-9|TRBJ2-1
CASSLGQGAKDEQFF
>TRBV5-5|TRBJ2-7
CASSLLVSYEQYF
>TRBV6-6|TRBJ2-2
CAGPCGELFF
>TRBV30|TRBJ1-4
CAWSVLMGQGSEKLFF
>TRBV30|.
CAWSAGHSYEQYF
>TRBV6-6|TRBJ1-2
CASSYPGGYTF
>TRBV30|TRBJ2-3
CACNPPRGPTDTQYF
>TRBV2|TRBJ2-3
CASRSDQRGRTDTQYF
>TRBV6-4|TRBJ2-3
CASSSTGTSTDTQYF
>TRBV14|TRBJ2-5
CASSHGTGGTQYF
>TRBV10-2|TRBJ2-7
CASSQTGQGASLEQYF
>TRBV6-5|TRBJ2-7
CASSYSGGVSYEQYF
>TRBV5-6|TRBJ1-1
CASSLWGRFVNTEAFF
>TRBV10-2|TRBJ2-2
CASSEPAYTGELFF
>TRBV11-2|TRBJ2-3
CASSLDRLRGNTQYF
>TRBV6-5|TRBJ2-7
CASGREERDEQYF
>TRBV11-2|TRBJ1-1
CASSYLLGQLEAFF
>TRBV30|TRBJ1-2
CAWSVDRGGSGYTF
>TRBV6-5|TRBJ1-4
CASSYSGVANEKLFF
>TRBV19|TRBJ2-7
CASSIGGGDYEQYF
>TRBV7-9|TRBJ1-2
CASSLVGGPRVEGYTF
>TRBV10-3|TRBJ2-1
CAIGGVRDNEQFF
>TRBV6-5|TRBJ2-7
CASSYSGQDYEQYF
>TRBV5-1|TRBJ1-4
CASSAQGHFNEKLFF
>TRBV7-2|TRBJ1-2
CASSLADWATRYGYTF
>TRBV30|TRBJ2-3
CAWSSGLGPRGTDTQYF
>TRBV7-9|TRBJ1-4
CASSFAAGRSTNEKLFF